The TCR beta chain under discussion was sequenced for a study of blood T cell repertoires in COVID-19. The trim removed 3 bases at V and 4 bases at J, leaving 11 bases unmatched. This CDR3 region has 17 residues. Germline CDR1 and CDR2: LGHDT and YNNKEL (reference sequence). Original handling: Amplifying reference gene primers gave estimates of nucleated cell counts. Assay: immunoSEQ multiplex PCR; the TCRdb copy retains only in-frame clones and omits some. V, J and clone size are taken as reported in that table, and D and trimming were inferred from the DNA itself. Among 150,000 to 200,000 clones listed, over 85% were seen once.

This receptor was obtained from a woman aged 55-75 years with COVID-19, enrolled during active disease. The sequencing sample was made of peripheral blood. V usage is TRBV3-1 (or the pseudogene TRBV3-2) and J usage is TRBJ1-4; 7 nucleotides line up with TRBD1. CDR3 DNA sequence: TGTGCCAGCAGCCAGATACAGGGGAGGAGGCGTAATGAAAAACTGTTTTTT. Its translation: CASSQIQGRRRNEKLFF.